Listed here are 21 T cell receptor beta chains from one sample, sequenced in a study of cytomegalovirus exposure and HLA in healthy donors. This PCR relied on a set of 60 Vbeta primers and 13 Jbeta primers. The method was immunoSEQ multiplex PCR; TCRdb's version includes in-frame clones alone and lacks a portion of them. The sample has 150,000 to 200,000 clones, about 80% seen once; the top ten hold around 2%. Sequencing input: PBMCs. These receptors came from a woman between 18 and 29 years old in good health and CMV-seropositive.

In DNA form, the CDR3 reads TGTGCCAGCAGAAGGGGTGGGCAGCCTATTATGCACACTGAAGCTTTCTTT. Its translation is CASRRGGQPIMHTEAFF. This chain joins TRBV28 and TRBJ1-1, with D possibly matching TRBD1 (5 bases). The CDR3 covers 17 residues. Germline values: CDR1 MDHEN, CDR2 SYDVKM. V was pared by 6 bases and J by 3 bases, with 23 bases between.

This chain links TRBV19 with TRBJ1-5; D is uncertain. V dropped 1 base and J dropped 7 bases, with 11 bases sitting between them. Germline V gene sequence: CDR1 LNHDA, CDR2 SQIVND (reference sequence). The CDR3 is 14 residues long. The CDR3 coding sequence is TGTGCCAGTAGTATAGTTACTGAACTCCAGCCCCAGCATTTT. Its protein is CASSIVTELQPQHF.

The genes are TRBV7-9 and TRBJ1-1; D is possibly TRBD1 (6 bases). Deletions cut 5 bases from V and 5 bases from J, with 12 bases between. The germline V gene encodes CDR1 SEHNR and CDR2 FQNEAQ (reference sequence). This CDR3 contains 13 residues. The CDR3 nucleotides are TGTGCCAGCAGCGATCAGGGGTGGACTGAAGCTTTCTTT. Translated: CASSDQGWTEAFF.

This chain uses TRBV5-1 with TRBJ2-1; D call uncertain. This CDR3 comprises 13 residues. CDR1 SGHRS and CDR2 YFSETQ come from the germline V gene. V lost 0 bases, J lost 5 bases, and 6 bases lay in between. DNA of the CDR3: TGCGCCAGCAGCTTGGACACCCACAATGAGCAGTTCTTC. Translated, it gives CASSLDTHNEQFF.

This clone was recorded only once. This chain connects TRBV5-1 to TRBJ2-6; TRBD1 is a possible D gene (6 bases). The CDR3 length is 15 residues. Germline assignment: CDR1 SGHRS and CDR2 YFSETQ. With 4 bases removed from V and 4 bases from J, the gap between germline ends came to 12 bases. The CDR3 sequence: CASSSTGTGANVLTF. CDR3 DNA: TGCGCCAGCAGCAGCACAGGGACAGGGGCCAACGTCCTGACTTTC.

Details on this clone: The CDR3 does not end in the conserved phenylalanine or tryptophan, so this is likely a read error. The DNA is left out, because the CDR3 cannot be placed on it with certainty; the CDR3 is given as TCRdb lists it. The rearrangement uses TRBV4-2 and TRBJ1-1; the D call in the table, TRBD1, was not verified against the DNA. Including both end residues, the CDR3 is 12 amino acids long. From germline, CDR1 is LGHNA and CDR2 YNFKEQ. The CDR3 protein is CASSQDLSMEQV.

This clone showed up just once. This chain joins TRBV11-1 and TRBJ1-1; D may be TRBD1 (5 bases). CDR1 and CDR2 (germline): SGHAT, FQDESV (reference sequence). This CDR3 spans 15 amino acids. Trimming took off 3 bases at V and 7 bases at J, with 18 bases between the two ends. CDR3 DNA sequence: TGTGCCAGCAGCTTCGGAGGGGCCAGGGTCAGTGAAGCTTTCTTT. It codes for CASSFGGARVSEAFF.

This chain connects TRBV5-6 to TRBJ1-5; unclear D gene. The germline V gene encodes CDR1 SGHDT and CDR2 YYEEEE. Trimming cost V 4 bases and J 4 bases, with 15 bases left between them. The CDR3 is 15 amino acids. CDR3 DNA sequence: TGTGCCAGCAGCCGCGTTGAGGTCCCAAATCAGCCCCAGCATTTT. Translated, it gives CASSRVEVPNQPQHF.

The CDR3 spells CASSPRQGWHTEAFF. CDR3 sequence (DNA): TGTGCCAGCAGCCCAAGACAGGGGTGGCACACTGAAGCTTTCTTT. V usage is TRBV7-2 and J usage is TRBJ1-1, with TRBD1 matching over 8 bases. The CDR3 spans 15 residues. Germline CDR1 SGHTA, CDR2 FQGNSA. V shed 5 bases and J 3 bases; nucleotides not matched to a gene: 8.

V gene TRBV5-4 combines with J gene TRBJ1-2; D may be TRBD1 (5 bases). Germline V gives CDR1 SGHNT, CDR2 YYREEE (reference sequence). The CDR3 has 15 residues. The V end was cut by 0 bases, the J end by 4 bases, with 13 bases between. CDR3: CASSLELGGTYGYTF. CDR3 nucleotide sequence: TGTGCCAGCAGCTTGGAATTGGGAGGGACCTATGGCTACACCTTC.

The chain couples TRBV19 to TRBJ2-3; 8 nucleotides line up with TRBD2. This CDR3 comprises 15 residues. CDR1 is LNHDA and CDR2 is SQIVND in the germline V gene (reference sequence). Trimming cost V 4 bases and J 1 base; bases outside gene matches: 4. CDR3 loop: CASSTVSGGTDTQYF. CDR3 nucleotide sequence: TGTGCCAGTAGTACTGTTAGCGGGGGCACAGATACGCAGTATTTT.

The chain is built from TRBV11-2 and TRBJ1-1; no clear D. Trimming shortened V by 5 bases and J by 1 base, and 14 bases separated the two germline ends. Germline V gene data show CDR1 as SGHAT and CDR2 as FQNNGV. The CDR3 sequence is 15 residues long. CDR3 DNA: TGTGCCAGCAGCCTGACTGAAAGTGGGAACACTGAAGCTTTCTTT. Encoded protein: CASSLTESGNTEAFF.

In DNA form, the CDR3 reads TGTGCCAGCAGCTTGAAGGGACTAGCGGCTAAAAACATTCAGTACTTC. Translation gives CASSLKGLAAKNIQYF. The chain carries TRBV5-6 and TRBJ2-4; 11 bases agree with TRBD2. Trimming cost V 1 base and J 4 bases; bases outside gene matches: 4. Germline V gene sequence: CDR1 SGHDT, CDR2 YYEEEE. There are 16 residues in the CDR3.

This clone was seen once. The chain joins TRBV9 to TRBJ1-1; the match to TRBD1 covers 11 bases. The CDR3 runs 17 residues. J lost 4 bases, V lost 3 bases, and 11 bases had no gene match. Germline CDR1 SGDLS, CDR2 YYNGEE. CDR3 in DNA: TGTGCCAGCAGCGGACGGGGACAGGGGGTTGGTATCACTGAAGCTTTCTTT. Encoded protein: CASSGRGQGVGITEAFF.

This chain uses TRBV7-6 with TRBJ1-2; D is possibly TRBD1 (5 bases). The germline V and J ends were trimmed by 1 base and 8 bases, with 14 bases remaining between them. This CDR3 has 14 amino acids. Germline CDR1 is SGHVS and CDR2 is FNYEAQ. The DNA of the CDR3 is TGTGCCAGCAGCTTAGGGCGACAGTCAAGGGGCTACACCTTC. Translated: CASSLGRQSRGYTF.

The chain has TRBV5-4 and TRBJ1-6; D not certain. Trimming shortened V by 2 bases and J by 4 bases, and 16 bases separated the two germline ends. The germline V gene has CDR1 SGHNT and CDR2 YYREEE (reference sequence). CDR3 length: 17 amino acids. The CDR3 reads CASSFLPGPTYNSPLHF. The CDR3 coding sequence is TGTGCCAGCAGCTTTCTCCCGGGTCCCACTTATAATTCACCCCTCCACTTT.

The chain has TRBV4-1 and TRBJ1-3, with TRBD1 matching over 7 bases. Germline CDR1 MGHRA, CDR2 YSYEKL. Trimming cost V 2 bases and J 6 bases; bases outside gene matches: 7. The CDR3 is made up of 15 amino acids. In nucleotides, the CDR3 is TGCGCCAGCAGCCAATGGGCAGGGGGAGTAAACACCATATATTTT. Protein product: CASSQWAGGVNTIYF.

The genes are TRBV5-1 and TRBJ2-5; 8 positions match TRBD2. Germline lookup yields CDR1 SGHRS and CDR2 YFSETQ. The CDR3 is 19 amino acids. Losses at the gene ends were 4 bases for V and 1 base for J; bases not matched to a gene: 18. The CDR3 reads CASSPASGLAWSSQETQYF. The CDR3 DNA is TGCGCCAGCAGCCCAGCTTCCGGACTAGCCTGGTCGTCCCAAGAGACCCAGTACTTC.

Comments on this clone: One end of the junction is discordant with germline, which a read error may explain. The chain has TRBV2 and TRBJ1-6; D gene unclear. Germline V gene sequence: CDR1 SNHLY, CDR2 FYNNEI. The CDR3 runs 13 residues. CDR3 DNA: TGCGCGGGATGCCGCTCCTATAATTCACCCCTCCACTTT. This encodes CAGCRSYNSPLHF.

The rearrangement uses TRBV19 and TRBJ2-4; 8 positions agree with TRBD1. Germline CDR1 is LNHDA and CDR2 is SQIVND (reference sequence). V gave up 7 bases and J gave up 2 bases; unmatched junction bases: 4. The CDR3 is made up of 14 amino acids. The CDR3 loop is CASIDRGTKNIQYF. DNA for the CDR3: TGTGCCAGTATCGACAGGGGTACCAAAAACATTCAGTACTTC.

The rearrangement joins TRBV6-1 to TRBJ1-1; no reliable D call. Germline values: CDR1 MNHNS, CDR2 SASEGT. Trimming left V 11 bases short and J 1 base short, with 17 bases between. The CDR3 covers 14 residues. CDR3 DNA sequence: TGTGCCGCCGTAGCAGTCTGGTCGAACACTGAAGCTTTCTTT. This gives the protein CAAVAVWSNTEAFF.